Listed below are T cell receptor beta chains from one sample, sequenced in a study of cytomegalovirus exposure and HLA in healthy donors. The assay was immunoSEQ multiplex PCR, and TCRdb's table has in-frame clones only and misses some. Seen here are 200,000 or so clones, approximately 84% observed once, and the top ten hold around 0.25%. Sample: PBMCs. The receptors come from a boy younger than 18 in good health and CMV-seronegative. The CDR3 runs from the conserved cysteine through the conserved F or W. D genes are given only for firm matches. Size is omitted from some rows. Given values are once, few, many or a class for expanded clones.

J,size,D,V,DNA,CDR3
TRBJ2-7,.,TRBD1,TRBV25-1,TGTGCCAGCAGTGGGACAGGGGGCTACGAGCAGTACTTC,CASSGTGGYEQYF
TRBJ2-7,.,.,TRBV7-2,TGTGCCAGCAGCTTAGATCCTTTGACCAACTACGAGCAGTACTTC,CASSLDPLTNYEQYF
TRBJ2-7,.,.,TRBV30,TGTGCCTGGACGAGGGGGGGCTCCTACGAGCAGTACTTC,CAWTRGGSYEQYF
TRBJ1-2,.,.,TRBV5-1,TGCGCCAGCACAGGCCGCGACGATGGCTACACCTTC,CASTGRDDGYTF
TRBJ2-2,.,.,TRBV23-1,TGCGCCAGCAGCCCACCCAAGCTATTCCCCCACGGGGAGCTGTTTTTT,CASSPPKLFPHGELFF
TRBJ2-3,.,TRBD1,TRBV7-9,TGTGCCACCCAACGACAGGGGAACACAGATACGCAGTATTTT,CATQRQGNTDTQYF
TRBJ2-3,.,.,TRBV7-2,TGTGCCAGCAGCCCTAGGAACACGCAGTATTTT,CASSPRNTQYF
TRBJ1-1,once,.,TRBV5-5,TGTGCCAGCAGCGGAGTTACAGGGCTGAACACTGAAGCTTTCTTT,CASSGVTGLNTEAFF
TRBJ2-7,.,.,TRBV10-3,TGTGCCATCAGTGAGTCGACAGGAACCACTTACGAGCAGTACTTC,CAISESTGTTYEQYF
TRBJ2-2,.,TRBD2,TRBV9,TGTGCCAGCAGCGTAGTTACTAGCGGGAGATCGGGGGAGCTGTTTTTT,CASSVVTSGRSGELFF
TRBJ1-1,.,.,TRBV7-2,TGTGCCAGCAGCTTAGCCCGGAGCTTGATCACTGAAGCTTTCTTT,CASSLARSLITEAFF
TRBJ1-2,.,.,TRBV20-1,TGCAGTGCTGGTAGCGGCTACACCTTC,CSAGSGYTF
TRBJ1-1,.,.,TRBV15,TGTGCCACCAGCAGAGATTACGAGGAATTCACTGAAGCTTTCTTT,CATSRDYEEFTEAFF
TRBJ2-7,.,.,TRBV18,TGTGCCAGCTCATTATATCCCATCGAGACCTACGAGCAGTACTTC,CASSLYPIETYEQYF
TRBJ2-7,few,TRBD1,TRBV5-6,TGTGCCAGCAGCTTAGGTTGGGACAGCTACGAGCAGTACTTC,CASSLGWDSYEQYF
TRBJ2-1,few,TRBD2,TRBV6-1,TGTGCCAGCAGTGAAGGTGCGGGAGGATCCGATGAGCAGTTCTTC,CASSEGAGGSDEQFF
TRBJ2-7,once,.,TRBV4-1,TGCGCCAGCAGCCAAGAATCAGGGCCGATCTCCTACGAGCAGTACTTC,CASSQESGPISYEQYF
TRBJ1-6,.,.,TRBV15,TGTGCCACCAGCAGAGATTTAATGGGAGGGGAGATTAATTCACCCCTCCACTTT,CATSRDLMGGEINSPLHF
TRBJ1-2,.,.,TRBV5-1,TGCGCCAGCAGCTTGGCGCTTGGGCAGAACTATGGCTACACCTTC,CASSLALGQNYGYTF
TRBJ2-3,.,TRBD2,TRBV5-1,TGCGCCAGCAGCTTGTTAGGGCGGGAGGGCCCCCCAAGCACAGATACGCAGTATTTT,CASSLLGREGPPSTDTQYF
TRBJ2-3,.,TRBD2,TRBV11-3,TGTGCCAGCAGCTTATCGTTGTCTAGCGGTTCCGCAGATACGCAGTATTTT,CASSLSLSSGSADTQYF
TRBJ2-3,.,TRBD1,TRBV29-1,TGCAGCGTTACAGGGGGCAGGGACTGGGAGGTGGTGGGGTCAGATACGCAGTATTTT,CSVTGGRDWEVVGSDTQYF
TRBJ2-7,once,TRBD1,TRBV6-5,TGTGCCAGCAGTTACACCGGGACAGGGGGCAGCGAGCAGTACTTC,CASSYTGTGGSEQYF
TRBJ2-7,.,.,TRBV9,TGTGCCAGCAGCGTAGACAACTCCTACGAGCAGTACTTC,CASSVDNSYEQYF
TRBJ2-2,.,.,TRBV19,TGTGCCAGTAGTAAGGGGGCGACTAGGAACACCGGGGAGCTGTTTTTT,CASSKGATRNTGELFF
TRBJ1-2,.,.,TRBV6-1,TGTGCCAGCAGGAGCCCGACAGCGAAGTATGGCTACACCTTC,CASRSPTAKYGYTF
TRBJ2-1,.,.,TRBV7-2,TGTGCCAGCAGCTTAGTTCGTGCGGGTGAGCAGTTCTTC,CASSLVRAGEQFF
TRBJ2-5,.,.,TRBV6-5,TGTGCCAGCAGCCTCATAAGCATCCAAGAGACCCAGTACTTC,CASSLISIQETQYF
TRBJ1-5,.,.,TRBV25-1,TGTGCCAGCAGGGGGGAGGGCAATCAGCCCCAGCATTTT,CASRGEGNQPQHF
TRBJ2-6,.,.,TRBV27,TGTGCCAGCAGTTTAGGAATGAGACAGGCGTTCTCTGGGGCCAACGTCCTGACTTTC,CASSLGMRQAFSGANVLTF
TRBJ2-7,.,.,TRBV7-9,TGTGCCAGCAGCGCCTTAGCCTACGAGCAGTACTTC,CASSALAYEQYF
TRBJ1-2,once,.,TRBV6-5,TGTGCCAGCAGTTACTCGGTCGGGGGAGGGAACTATGGCTACACCTTC,CASSYSVGGGNYGYTF
TRBJ2-2,.,TRBD1,TRBV6-4,TGTGCCAGCAGTGCCGGGCAGGGGGACACCGGGGAGCTGTTTTTT,CASSAGQGDTGELFF
TRBJ1-1,.,.,TRBV19,TGTGCCAGTAGTCTCCCCCGATGGACAGCCACAATTATGAACACTGAAGCTTTCTTT,CASSLPRWTATIMNTEAFF
TRBJ2-7,.,.,TRBV6-6,TGTGCCAGCAGTTACGTGTACGAGCAGTACTTC,CASSYVYEQYF
TRBJ2-7,.,TRBD2,TRBV27,TGTGCCAGCAGTTTATTAGCGGGGCCGGTGGGGCAGTACTTC,CASSLLAGPVGQYF
TRBJ1-1,once,TRBD1,TRBV19,TGTGCCAGTAGCTTAGGACAGGTGTACACTGAAGCTTTCTTT,CASSLGQVYTEAFF
TRBJ2-3,.,.,TRBV5-1,TGCGCCACCGCAAAAAAAGAGACAGATACGCAGTATTTT,CATAKKETDTQYF
TRBJ2-1,.,.,TRBV10-1,TGCGCCAGCAGTGATGGGCAGGGGCACTCCTACAATGAGCAGTTCTTC,CASSDGQGHSYNEQFF
TRBJ1-1,.,.,TRBV5-8,TGTGCCAGCAGCTTTCGGGTCGGCACTGAAGCTTTCTTT,CASSFRVGTEAFF
TRBJ2-1,.,.,TRBV12-2,TGTGCAAGTCGCCCAGAGGCTAGTCTTCTCACTTGTCGCGATGAGCAGTTCTTC,CASRPEASLLTCRDEQFF
TRBJ2-2,.,TRBD2,TRBV29-1,TGCAGCGTTGCAAGCGGGAGCAGTCTTGGGGAGCTGTTTTTT,CSVASGSSLGELFF
TRBJ2-1,.,.,TRBV9,TGTGCCAGCAGCGTAGAGGCGGTGCAGTTCTTC,CASSVEAVQFF
TRBJ1-1,.,.,TRBV30,TGTGCCTGGAGAGGTTTGGTTCCGGGAAATGAAGCTTTCTTT,CAWRGLVPGNEAFF